A single TCR beta chain is shown here with its context. The antigen is unknown. At one of its ends the junction is not consistent with the germline gene, which may arise from a read error. The authors made TCR beta cDNA from approximately 500 ng total RNA with a constant-region primer. Three nested multiplex PCR rounds of slightly modified ARM-PCR generated TCR beta libraries. Investigators reported that the first two PCR rounds, at about 11 cycles each, used TRBV1-TRBV30 forward primers with a C-beta reverse primer. TCRdb reprocessed the multiplex PCR reads with MiXCR, giving one entry per CDR3 protein. The sample comprises fewer than 350,000 distinct CDR3 sequences, about 60% of which are singletons, and 9% rests with the top ten. CDR3 length equals 18 residues. CDR1 is LGHNA, CDR2 YSLEER, per germline. This sample is part of a study of tumor-infiltrating lymphocytes in primary liver carcinoma. Germline DNA was also extracted, and blood RNA was taken from unsorted whole blood. Before any surgery took place, 3 to 5 milliliters of peripheral blood were collected.

Study-level findings and limits: In the absence of sorting, bulk samples left CD4+ and CD8+ repertoires uncompared. Relative to blood, tumors carried a significantly larger fraction of the repertoire in their top 250 clones (p = 0.039).

The source is a man aged 40-55 years with primary liver carcinoma and hepatitis B virus infection. The gene calls are TRBV4-3 and TRBJ2-5, with 7 bases fitting TRBD2. Sequenced material: peripheral blood. DNA for the CDR3: TGCGCCAGCGGCCAATCCATAGCGGTAACGGGAGGCTGGGAGACCCAGTACTTC. This encodes CASGQSIAVTGGWETQYF.